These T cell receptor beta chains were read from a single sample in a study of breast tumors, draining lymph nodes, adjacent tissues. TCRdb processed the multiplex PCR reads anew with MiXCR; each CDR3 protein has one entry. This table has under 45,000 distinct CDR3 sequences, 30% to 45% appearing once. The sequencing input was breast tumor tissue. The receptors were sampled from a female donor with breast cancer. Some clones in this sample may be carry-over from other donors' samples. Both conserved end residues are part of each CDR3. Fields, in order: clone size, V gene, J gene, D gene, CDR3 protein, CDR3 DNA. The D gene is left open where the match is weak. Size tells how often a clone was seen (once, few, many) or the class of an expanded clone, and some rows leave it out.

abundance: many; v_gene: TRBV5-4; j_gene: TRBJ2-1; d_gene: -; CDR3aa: CASSFVAGANNEQFF; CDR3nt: TGTGCCAGCAGCTTTGTGGCTGGGGCCAACAATGAGCAGTTCTTC
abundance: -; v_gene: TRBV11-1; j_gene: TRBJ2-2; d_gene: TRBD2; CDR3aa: CASSPSGSSSGELFF; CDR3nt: TGTGCCAGCAGCCCAAGCGGGAGTTCGTCCGGGGAGCTGTTTTTT
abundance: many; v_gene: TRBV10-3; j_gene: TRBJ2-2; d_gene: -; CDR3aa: CAIGSSLVGELFF; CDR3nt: TGTGCCATCGGGAGTAGCTTGGTCGGGGAGCTGTTTTTT
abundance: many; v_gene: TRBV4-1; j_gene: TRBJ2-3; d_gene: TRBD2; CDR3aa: CASSQDQMSGRGTDTQYF; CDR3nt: TGCGCCAGCAGCCAAGACCAGATGAGCGGGAGGGGCACAGATACGCAGTATTTT
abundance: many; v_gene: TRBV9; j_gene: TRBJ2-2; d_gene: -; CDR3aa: CASSQSTGELFF; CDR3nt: TGTGCCAGCAGCCAGAGTACCGGGGAGCTGTTTTTT
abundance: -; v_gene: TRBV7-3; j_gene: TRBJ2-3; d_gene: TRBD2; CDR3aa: CASSLGSGRPDAQYF; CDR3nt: TGTGCCAGCAGCTTAGGTAGCGGGCGCCCAGATGCGCAGTATTTT
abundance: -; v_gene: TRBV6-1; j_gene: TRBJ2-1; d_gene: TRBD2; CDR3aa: CASSAFLAGVNEQFF; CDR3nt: TGTGCCAGCAGTGCTTTCCTAGCGGGAGTCAATGAGCAGTTCTTC
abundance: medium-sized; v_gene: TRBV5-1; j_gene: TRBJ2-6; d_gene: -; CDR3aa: CASSLEGTGANVLTF; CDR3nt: TGCGCCAGCAGCTTGGAAGGGACCGGGGCCAACGTCCTGACTTTC
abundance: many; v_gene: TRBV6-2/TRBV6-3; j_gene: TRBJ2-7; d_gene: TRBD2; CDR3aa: CASIAPGLAVYEQYF; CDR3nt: TGTGCCAGCATCGCACCGGGACTAGCGGTTTACGAGCAGTACTTC
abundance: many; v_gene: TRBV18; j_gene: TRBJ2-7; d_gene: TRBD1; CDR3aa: CASSLDRGLYEQYF; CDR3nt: TGTGCCAGCTCACTGGACAGGGGGCTCTACGAGCAGTACTTC
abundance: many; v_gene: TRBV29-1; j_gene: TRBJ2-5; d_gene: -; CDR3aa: CSAVTGGEGETQYF; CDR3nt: TGCAGCGCCGTGACAGGAGGCGAGGGGGAGACCCAGTACTTC
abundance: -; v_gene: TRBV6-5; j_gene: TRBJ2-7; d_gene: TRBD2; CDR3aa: CASSRLGTSGSYEQYF; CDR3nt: TGTGCCAGCAGTAGACTAGGGACTAGCGGCTCCTACGAGCAGTACTTC
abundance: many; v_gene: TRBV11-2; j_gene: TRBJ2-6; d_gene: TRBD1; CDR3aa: CASSPDRAGANVLTF; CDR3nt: TGTGCCAGCAGCCCGGACAGGGCAGGGGCCAACGTCCTGACTTTC
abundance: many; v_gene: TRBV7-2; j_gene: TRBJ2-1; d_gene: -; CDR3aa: CASSFRQGRFEQFF; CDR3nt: TGTGCCAGCAGCTTTAGGCAGGGAAGGTTCGAGCAGTTCTTC
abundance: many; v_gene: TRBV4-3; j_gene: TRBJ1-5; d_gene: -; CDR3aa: CASSPSVGQPQHF; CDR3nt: TGCGCCAGCAGCCCCAGTGTGGGGCAGCCCCAGCATTTT
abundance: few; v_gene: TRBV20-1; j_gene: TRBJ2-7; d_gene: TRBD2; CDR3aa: CGIRRESTYEQYF; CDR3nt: TGCGGGATCCGGCGGGAGAGTACCTACGAGCAGTACTTC
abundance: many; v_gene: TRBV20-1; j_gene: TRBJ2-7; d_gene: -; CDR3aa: CSARGLGGYEQYF; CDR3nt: TGCAGTGCTAGAGGACTAGGAGGCTACGAGCAGTACTTC
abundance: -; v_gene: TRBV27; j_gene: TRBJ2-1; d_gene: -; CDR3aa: CASSLSRDTYNEQFF; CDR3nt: TGTGCCAGCAGTTTAAGCCGGGACACCTACAATGAGCAGTTCTTC
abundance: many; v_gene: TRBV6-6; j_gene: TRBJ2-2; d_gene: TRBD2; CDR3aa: CASTPAGANTGELFF; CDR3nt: TGTGCCAGCACCCCAGCGGGAGCGAACACCGGGGAGCTGTTTTTT
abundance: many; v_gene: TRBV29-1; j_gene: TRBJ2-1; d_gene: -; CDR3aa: CSVTLTGSGRSEQFF; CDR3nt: TGCAGCGTTACCCTCACGGGCAGTGGGAGGAGTGAGCAGTTCTTC
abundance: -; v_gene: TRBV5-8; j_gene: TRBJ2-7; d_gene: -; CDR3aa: CASSLGLASQQYF; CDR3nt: TGTGCCAGCAGCTTGGGATTAGCAAGCCAGCAGTACTTC
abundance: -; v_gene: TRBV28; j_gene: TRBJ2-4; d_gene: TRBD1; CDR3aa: CASSHTSKGAGNIQYF; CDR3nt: TGTGCCAGCAGCCATACCTCTAAGGGGGCGGGAAACATTCAGTACTTC
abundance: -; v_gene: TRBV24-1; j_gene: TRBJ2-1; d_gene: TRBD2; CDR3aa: CATSDPSGGSSYNEQFF; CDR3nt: TGTGCCACCAGTGATCCTAGCGGGGGGAGCTCCTACAATGAGCAGTTCTTC
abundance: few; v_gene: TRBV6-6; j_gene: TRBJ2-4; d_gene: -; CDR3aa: CASSYGSQNIQYF; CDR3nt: TGTGCCAGCAGTTACGGCAGCCAAAACATTCAGTACTTC
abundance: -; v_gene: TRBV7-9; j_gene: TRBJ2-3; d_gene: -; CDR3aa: CASSSEGVTDTQYF; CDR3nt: TGTGCCAGCAGCTCCGAGGGAGTGACAGATACGCAGTATTTT
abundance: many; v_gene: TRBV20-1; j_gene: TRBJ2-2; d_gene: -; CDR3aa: CSARVLATGELFF; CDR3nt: TGCAGTGCTAGAGTCCTAGCCACCGGGGAGCTGTTTTTT
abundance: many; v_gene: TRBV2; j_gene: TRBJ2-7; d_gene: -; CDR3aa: CASSEGGWGDPRAYEQYF; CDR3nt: TGTGCCAGCAGTGAAGGTGGGTGGGGGGACCCGCGGGCCTACGAGCAGTACTTC
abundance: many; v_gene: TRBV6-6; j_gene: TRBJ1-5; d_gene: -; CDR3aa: CASSYRSGTNQPQHF; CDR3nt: TGTGCCAGCAGTTACCGATCCGGGACCAATCAGCCCCAGCATTTT
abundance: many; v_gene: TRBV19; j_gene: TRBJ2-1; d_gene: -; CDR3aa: CASTEDASSYNEQFF; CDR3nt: TGTGCCAGTACCGAGGACGCAAGCTCCTACAATGAGCAGTTCTTC
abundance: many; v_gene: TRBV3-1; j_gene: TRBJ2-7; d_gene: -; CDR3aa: CASSQQGEQYF; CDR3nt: TGTGCCAGCAGCCAACAGGGCGAGCAGTACTTC
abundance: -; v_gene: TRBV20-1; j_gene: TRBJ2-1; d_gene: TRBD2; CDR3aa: CSARGTSGRSITHNNEQFF; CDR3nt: TGCAGTGCTAGGGGGACTAGCGGGAGGTCCATTACTCACAACAATGAGCAGTTCTTC
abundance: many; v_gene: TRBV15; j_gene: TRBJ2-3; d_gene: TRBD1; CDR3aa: CATSRGDRGNTDTQYF; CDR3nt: TGTGCCACCAGCAGAGGGGACAGGGGCAACACAGATACGCAGTATTTT
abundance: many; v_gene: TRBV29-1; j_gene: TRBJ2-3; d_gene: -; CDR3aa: CSVEDRDRGTDTQYF; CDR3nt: TGCAGCGTTGAAGATAGGGACCGAGGCACAGATACGCAGTATTTT
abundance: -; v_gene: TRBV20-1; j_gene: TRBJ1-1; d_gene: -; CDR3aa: CSASPGATEAFF; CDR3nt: TGCAGTGCTAGTCCAGGGGCCACTGAAGCTTTCTTT
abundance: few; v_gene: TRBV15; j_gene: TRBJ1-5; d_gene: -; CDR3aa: CATSRSAYNQPQHF; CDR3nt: TGTGCCACCAGCAGGAGCGCTTACAATCAGCCCCAGCATTTT
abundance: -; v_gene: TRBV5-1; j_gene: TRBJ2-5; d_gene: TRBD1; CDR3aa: CASSPGRGGGGETQYF; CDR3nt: TGCGCCAGCAGCCCAGGGAGAGGGGGCGGCGGGGAGACCCAGTACTTC
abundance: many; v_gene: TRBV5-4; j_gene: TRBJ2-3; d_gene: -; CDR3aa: CASRDGGSGISDTQYF; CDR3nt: TGTGCCAGCAGGGACGGAGGAAGCGGAATATCAGATACGCAGTATTTT
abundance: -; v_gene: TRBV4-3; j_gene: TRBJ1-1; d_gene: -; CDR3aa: CASSLGTRQNTEAFF; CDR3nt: TGCGCCAGCAGCCTAGGTACACGGCAAAACACTGAAGCTTTCTTT
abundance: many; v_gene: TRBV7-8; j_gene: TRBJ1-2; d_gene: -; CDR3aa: CASSLAAGSSYGYTF; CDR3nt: TGTGCCAGCAGCTTAGCAGCAGGTTCTTCCTATGGCTACACCTTC
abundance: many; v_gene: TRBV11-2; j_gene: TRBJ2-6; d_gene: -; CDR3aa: CASRASGTGANVLTF; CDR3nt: TGTGCCAGCAGGGCGTCGGGGACCGGGGCCAACGTCCTGACTTTC
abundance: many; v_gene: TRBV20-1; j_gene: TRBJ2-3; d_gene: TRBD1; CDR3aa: CSSQQGARTDTQYF; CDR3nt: TGCAGTTCCCAACAGGGGGCGAGAACAGATACGCAGTATTTT
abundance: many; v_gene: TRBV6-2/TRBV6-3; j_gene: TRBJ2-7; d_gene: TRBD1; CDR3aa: CASSQGDRPYEQYF; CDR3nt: TGTGCCAGCAGTCAAGGGGACAGGCCCTACGAGCAGTACTTC
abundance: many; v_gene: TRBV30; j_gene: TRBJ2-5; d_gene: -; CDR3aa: CAWSVQQETQYF; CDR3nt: TGTGCCTGGAGTGTACAGCAAGAGACCCAGTACTTC
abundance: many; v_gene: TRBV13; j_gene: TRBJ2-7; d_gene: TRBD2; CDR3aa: CASSWATSGNTYEQYF; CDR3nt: TGTGCCAGCAGCTGGGCCACTAGCGGGAATACCTACGAGCAGTACTTC
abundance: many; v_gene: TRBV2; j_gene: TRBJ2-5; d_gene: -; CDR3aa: CASTQRMTQETQYF; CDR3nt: TGTGCCAGCACCCAGAGGATGACCCAAGAGACCCAGTACTTC
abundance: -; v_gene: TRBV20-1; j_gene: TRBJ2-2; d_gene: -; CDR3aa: CSARTSPGEVGELFF; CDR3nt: TGCAGTGCCCGTACTAGTCCGGGGGAGGTCGGGGAGCTGTTTTTT
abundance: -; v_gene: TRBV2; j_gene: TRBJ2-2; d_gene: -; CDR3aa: CASSEGGAVTGELFF; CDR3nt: TGTGCCAGCAGTGAAGGGGGCGCGGTCACCGGGGAGCTGTTTTTT
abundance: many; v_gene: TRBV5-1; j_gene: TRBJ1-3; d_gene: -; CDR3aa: CASSLTDSGNTIYF; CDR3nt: TGCGCCAGCAGCCTGACGGACTCTGGAAACACCATATATTTT
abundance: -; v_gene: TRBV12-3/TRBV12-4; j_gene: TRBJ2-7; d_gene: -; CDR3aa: CASSFTAYEQYF; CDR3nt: TGTGCCAGCAGTTTCACCGCCTACGAGCAGTACTTC
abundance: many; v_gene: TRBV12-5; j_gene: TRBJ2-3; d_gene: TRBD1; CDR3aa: CASGLDTGVGQYF; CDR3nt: TGTGCTAGTGGTTTGGATACAGGGGTGGGGCAGTATTTT
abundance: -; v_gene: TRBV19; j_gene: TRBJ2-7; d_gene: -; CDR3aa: CASSIDGGTDYEQYF; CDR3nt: TGTGCCAGTAGTATAGATGGCGGGACAGATTACGAGCAGTACTTC
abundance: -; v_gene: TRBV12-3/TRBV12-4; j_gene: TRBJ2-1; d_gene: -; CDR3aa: CASSLGRTWDFNNEQFF; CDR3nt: TGTGCCAGCAGTTTAGGTCGAACGTGGGACTTTAACAATGAGCAGTTCTTC
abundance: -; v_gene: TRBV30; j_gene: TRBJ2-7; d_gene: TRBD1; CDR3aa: CAWSGVAGGEQYF; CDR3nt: TGTGCCTGGAGTGGGGTCGCAGGGGGCGAGCAGTACTTC
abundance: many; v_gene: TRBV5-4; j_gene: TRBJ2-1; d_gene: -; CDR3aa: CASSLEDPGGSSYNEQFF; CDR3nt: TGTGCCAGCAGCTTGGAGGATCCAGGGGGGAGCTCCTACAATGAGCAGTTCTTC
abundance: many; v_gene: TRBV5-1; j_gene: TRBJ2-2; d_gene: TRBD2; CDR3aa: CASSLVAGGPGTGELFF; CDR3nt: TGCGCCAGCAGCTTGGTAGCGGGAGGGCCGGGCACCGGGGAGCTGTTTTTT
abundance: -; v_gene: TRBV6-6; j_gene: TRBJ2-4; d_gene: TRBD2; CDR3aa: CAAGGGVAKNIQYF; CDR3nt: TGTGCCGCCGGGGGAGGGGTGGCCAAAAACATTCAGTACTTC
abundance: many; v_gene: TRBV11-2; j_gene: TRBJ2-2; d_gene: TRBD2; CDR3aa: CASSLVVPSGTNTGELFF; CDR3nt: TGTGCCAGCAGCTTAGTTGTCCCTAGCGGGACGAACACCGGGGAGCTGTTTTTT